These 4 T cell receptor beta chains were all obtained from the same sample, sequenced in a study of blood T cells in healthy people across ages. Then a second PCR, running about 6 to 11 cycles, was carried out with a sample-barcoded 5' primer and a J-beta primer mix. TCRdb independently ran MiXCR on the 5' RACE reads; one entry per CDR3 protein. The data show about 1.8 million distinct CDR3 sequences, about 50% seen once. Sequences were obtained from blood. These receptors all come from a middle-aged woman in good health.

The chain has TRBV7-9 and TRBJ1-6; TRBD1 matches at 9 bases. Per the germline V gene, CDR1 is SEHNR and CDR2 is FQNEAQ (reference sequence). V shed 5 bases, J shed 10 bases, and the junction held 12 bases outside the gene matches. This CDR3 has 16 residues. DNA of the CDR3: TGTGCCAGCAGCCGCAGCGCGGGGACAGGGAGGTCACCCCTCCACTTT. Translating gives CASSRSAGTGRSPLHF.

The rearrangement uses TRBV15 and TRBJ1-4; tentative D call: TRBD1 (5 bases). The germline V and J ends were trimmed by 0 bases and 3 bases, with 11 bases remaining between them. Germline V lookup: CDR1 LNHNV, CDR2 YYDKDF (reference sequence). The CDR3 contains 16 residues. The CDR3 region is CATSRDNGAANEKLFF. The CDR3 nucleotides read TGTGCCACCAGCAGAGATAACGGGGCTGCTAATGAAAAACTGTTTTTT.

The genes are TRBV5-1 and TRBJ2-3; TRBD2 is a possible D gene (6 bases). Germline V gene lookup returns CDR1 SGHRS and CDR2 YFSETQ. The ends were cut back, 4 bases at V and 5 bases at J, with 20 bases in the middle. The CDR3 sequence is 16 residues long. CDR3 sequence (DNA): TGCGCCAGCAGCCTAGGACTCGGAGGGCGTGGAGATACGCAGTATTTT. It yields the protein CASSLGLGGRGDTQYF.

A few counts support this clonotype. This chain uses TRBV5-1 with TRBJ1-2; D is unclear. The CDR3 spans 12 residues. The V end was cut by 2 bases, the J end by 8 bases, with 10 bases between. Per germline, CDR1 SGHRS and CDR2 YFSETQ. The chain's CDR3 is CASSFGGAGYTF. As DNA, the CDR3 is TGCGCCAGCAGCTTCGGCGGCGCAGGCTACACCTTC.